These 19 T cell receptor beta chains were sequenced from one sample in a study of long-term antiretroviral therapy in people with HIV (dated by TCRdb to between 2021 and 2022). The immunoSEQ hsTCRB v3.0 assay was used at survey level resolution to sequence the TRB variable region. Sourced from immuneACCESS, this table was stored by TCRdb with only in-frame sequences that have V and J called. A share of the clones is absent; for the studies checked, an unresolved V gene accounts for under half, and the remainder has no known explanation. The sample has approximately 12,000 clones on record, about 73% of them singletons. Together, the top ten hold 10% to 15% of the sample. The specimen comprised unsorted PBMCs, sampled roughly 3.4 years before starting antiretroviral therapy. All receptors derive from a man between 40 and 49 years old with HIV.

The rearrangement uses TRBV5-8 and TRBJ2-3; 7 nucleotides match TRBD2. The CDR3 covers 16 residues. Germline CDR1 and CDR2: SGHTS and YDEGEE. Trimming cost V 3 bases and J 0 bases; bases outside gene matches: 7. The CDR3 sequence: CASSSGTSASTDTQYF. The CDR3 coding sequence is TGTGCCAGCAGCTCCGGAACTAGCGCTAGCACAGATACGCAGTATTTT.

The chain carries TRBV7-7 and TRBJ2-5, with a possible D match to TRBD2 (5 bases). The germline V and J ends were trimmed by 5 bases and 13 bases, with 14 bases remaining between them. Germline lookup yields CDR1 SSHAT and CDR2 FNYEAQ (reference sequence). The CDR3 runs to 11 residues. The CDR3 is CASSPRWERYF. CDR3 in DNA: TGTGCCAGCAGCCCTAGGTGGGAGCGGTACTTC.

The chain employs TRBV14 and TRBJ1-4; 9 nucleotides agree with TRBD1. CDR3 size: 16 residues. Germline V gene sequence: CDR1 SGHDN, CDR2 FVKESK. The V segment lost 4 bases and the J segment 6 bases; nucleotides outside the gene matches: 9. CDR3 region: CASSLPGQGRHEKLFF. DNA of the CDR3: TGTGCCAGCAGCCTACCGGGACAGGGACGCCATGAAAAACTGTTTTTT. The variable domain in full, with the rest retrieved from reference TRBV14 and TRBJ1-4, is EAGVTQFPSHSVIEKGQTVTLRCDPISGHDNLYWYRRVMGKEIKFLLHFVKESKQDESGMPNNRFLAERTGGTYSTLKVQPAELEDSGVYFCASSLPGQGRHEKLFFGSGTQLSVL.

This chain uses TRBV27 with TRBJ1-1, with D maybe TRBD1 (5 bases). Germline CDR1 MNHEY, CDR2 SMNVEV (reference sequence). CDR3 length equals 14 residues. Trimming removed 0 bases at V and 1 base at J, with 6 bases between. CDR3 region: CASSLSGANTEAFF. The CDR3 DNA follows: TGTGCCAGCAGTTTATCTGGGGCGAACACTGAAGCTTTCTTT.

The chain has TRBV5-1 and TRBJ2-4; D gene uncertain. Germline values: CDR1 SGHRS, CDR2 YFSETQ. The CDR3 extends over 14 amino acids. Deletions cut 0 bases from V and 7 bases from J, with 11 bases between. The CDR3 DNA is TGCGCCAGCAGCTTGGTTCTTGGAGAGAACATTCAGTACTTC. Translation: CASSLVLGENIQYF.

In DNA, the CDR3 is TGTGCCAGCAGCCCTACTAGCAGCACAGATACGCAGTATTTT. Translation: CASSPTSSTDTQYF. The gene calls are TRBV28 and TRBJ2-3; D possibly corresponds to TRBD2 (6 bases). V was cut by 6 bases and J by 0 bases, with 10 bases left in between. The CDR3 is 14 amino acids. The germline gives CDR1 MDHEN, CDR2 SYDVKM.

The CDR3 here is CASSVGTGPAFGYTF. For the CDR3, the DNA is TGTGCCAGCAGTGTCGGGACAGGGCCGGCCTTCGGCTACACCTTC. The rearrangement joins TRBV6-4 to TRBJ1-2; TRBD1 aligns across 9 bases. The V gene end was trimmed by 4 bases and the J gene end by 8 bases; junction bases not matched to a gene: 11. CDR1 and CDR2 from the germline V gene are MRHNA and SNTAGT. The CDR3 is 15 amino acids.

This clone was detected a few times. The CDR3 coding sequence is TGTGCCAGCAGGGGCATCGGGGGATCCTACGAGCAGTACTTC. This translates into CASRGIGGSYEQYF. The genes are TRBV6-1 and TRBJ2-7, with D possibly matching TRBD2 (6 bases). Trimming pared 6 bases from V and 1 base from J, leaving 13 bases between. The length of the CDR3 is 14 residues. CDR1 is MNHNS, CDR2 SASEGT, per germline.

The V and J genes are TRBV6-1 and TRBJ2-2, with TRBD2 identical over 12 bases. This CDR3 comprises 16 residues. The V and J ends lost 4 bases and 5 bases, in that order; junction bases with no gene match: 5. Germline V lookup: CDR1 MNHNS, CDR2 SASEGT. In DNA, the CDR3 is TGTGCCAGCAGTGGGCTAGCGGGAGGGAGTACCGGGGAGCTGTTTTTT. This codes for CASSGLAGGSTGELFF.

This rearrangement joins TRBV2 to TRBJ2-3; unclear D gene. The germline CDR1 and CDR2 sequences are SNHLY and FYNNEI. The germline V and J ends were trimmed by 4 bases and 3 bases, with 11 bases remaining between them. The CDR3 has 14 amino acids. The CDR3 region has the DNA TGTGCCAGCAGTGGGCTGATGGGGACAGATACGCAGTATTTT. This encodes CASSGLMGTDTQYF.

The V and J genes are TRBV7-9 and TRBJ2-7, with D tentatively TRBD1 (6 bases). Trimming removed 5 bases from V and 3 bases from J, with 8 bases in between. CDR3 length equals 12 residues. From germline, CDR1 is SEHNR and CDR2 FQNEAQ (reference sequence). The CDR3 DNA reads as TGTGCCAGCAGCAAACAGGGCTACGAGCAGTACTTC. Protein sequence: CASSKQGYEQYF.

V usage is TRBV7-2 and J usage is TRBJ2-1, with D possibly matching TRBD2 (6 bases). This CDR3 spans 11 amino acids. Germline CDR1 reads SGHTA; CDR2 reads FQGNSA. V lost 6 bases, J lost 8 bases, and 8 bases lay in between. The CDR3 DNA follows: TGTGCCAGCAGGGGGGGTTATGAGCAGTTCTTC. Its protein product is CASRGGYEQFF.

The V gene is TRBV14, the J gene TRBJ1-3, with a tentative D call TRBD1 (6 bases). V lost 0 bases to trimming and J lost 2 bases, with 14 bases between them. The CDR3 spans 17 residues. CDR1 is SGHDN and CDR2 is FVKESK in the germline V gene. The DNA of the CDR3 is TGTGCCAGCAGCCAAGACTGGGGGCTAAGGGCTGGAAACACCATATATTTT. Its protein product is CASSQDWGLRAGNTIYF.

This clone has more than one count but fewer than ten. The V gene is TRBV18, the J gene TRBJ1-2; 7 bases agree with TRBD1. Trimming at V came to 3 bases and at J to 5 bases, leaving 3 bases not matched to a gene. The CDR3 is 13 residues long. Germline assignment: CDR1 KGHSH and CDR2 LQKENI. CDR3 in DNA: TGTGCCAGCTCACCCGGGACAGCTTATGGCTACACCTTC. It yields the protein CASSPGTAYGYTF.

The rearrangement links TRBV20-1 to TRBJ2-5; D ambiguous. CDR3 length: 11 residues. V was cut by 2 bases and J by 5 bases, with 6 bases left in between. The V gene's germline CDR1 is DFQATT and CDR2 SNEGSKA (reference sequence). The CDR3 sequence: CSARWSETQYF. The CDR3 DNA sequence: TGCAGTGCTAGATGGAGCGAGACCCAGTACTTC.

The chain carries TRBV30 and TRBJ1-1; D is uncertain. There are 15 residues in the CDR3. Trimming cost V 2 bases and J 1 base, with 14 bases left between them. Germline values: CDR1 GTSNPN, CDR2 SVGIG (reference sequence). CDR3 loop: CAWSKGQIENTEAFF. The CDR3 DNA reads as TGTGCCTGGAGTAAGGGCCAGATAGAGAACACTGAAGCTTTCTTT.

The CDR3 coding sequence is TGTGCCAGTAGTATCAGATGGGGGGCAGGCTACGAGCAGTACTTC. It encodes CASSIRWGAGYEQYF. The genes are TRBV19 and TRBJ2-7; D may match TRBD1 or TRBD2 (6 bases each). V lost 3 bases and J 3 bases, leaving 15 bases between the germline ends. In germline, CDR1 is LNHDA, CDR2 SQIVND (reference sequence). This CDR3 comprises 15 residues.

V gene TRBV6-6 combines with J gene TRBJ2-1; 10 nucleotides agree with TRBD2. This CDR3 comprises 16 residues. The ends lost 5 bases at V and 8 bases at J; junction bases unmatched: 12. Germline-derived CDR1 and CDR2 are MNHNY and SVGAGI (reference sequence). This CDR3 is CASSTVSGRILDEQFF. In nucleotides, the CDR3 is TGTGCCAGCAGTACCGTTAGCGGGAGGATTTTAGATGAGCAGTTCTTC.

The chain joins TRBV6-5 to TRBJ2-7; D unclear. V shed 0 bases and J shed 1 base, with 13 bases lying between them. Looked up from germline, CDR1 is MNHEY and CDR2 is SVGAGI. The CDR3 contains 16 residues. This CDR3 reads CASSYSTRSSSYEQYF. The CDR3 DNA is TGTGCCAGCAGTTACTCGACTCGAAGCTCATCCTACGAGCAGTACTTC.